The 7 T cell receptor beta chains reported below all come from one sample, sequenced in a study of Ad26.COV2.S vaccination and SARS-CoV-2 variants. Data came from immunoSEQ multiplex PCR; TCRdb stores just in-frame clones and leaves some out. The data hold hundreds of thousands of clones, with around 87% observed a single time. Treatment given: 15 to 20 received Ad26.COV2.S at low or high dose, single or two shots; several received placebo; per-sample allocation not given. Day 63 after the first vaccine or placebo injection was the time point for sampling. The sample consisted of peripheral blood, taken in a trial of Ad26.COV2.S vaccine versus placebo. Every receptor here comes from a person between 18 and 60 years old who received the Ad26.COV2.S COVID-19 vaccine or a placebo.

V gene TRBV13 combines with J gene TRBJ1-3; 9 positions agree with TRBD1. After removal of 5 bases from V and 4 bases from J, the junction contained 9 bases not matched to a gene. This CDR3 region has 16 residues. Germline values: CDR1 PRHDT, CDR2 FYEKMQ (reference sequence). The CDR3 protein is CASSGQEDRGGNTIYF. The CDR3 DNA reads as TGTGCCAGCAGCGGACAGGAGGACAGGGGAGGAAACACCATATATTTT.

This rearrangement joins TRBV7-3 to TRBJ2-2, with D perhaps TRBD2 (5 bases). CDR3 length: 12 amino acids. The V end lost 2 bases, the J end lost 7 bases, and 5 bases lay between the germline ends. In germline, CDR1 is SGHTA, CDR2 FQGTGA. CDR3 sequence: CASSLAGGELFF. CDR3 DNA sequence: TGTGCCAGCAGCTTAGCGGGCGGGGAGCTGTTTTTT.

CDR3 sequence reads: CASSFPVGYEQYF. CDR3 DNA sequence: TGTGCCAGCAGCTTCCCTGTGGGCTACGAGCAGTACTTC. This chain uses TRBV5-6 with TRBJ2-7; D gene ambiguous. V was shortened by 2 bases and J by 3 bases, with 9 bases between the two germline ends. This CDR3 has 13 residues. Germline assignment: CDR1 SGHDT and CDR2 YYEEEE.

A remark on this clone: Mismatch with germline at one junction end may stem from a read error. The chain employs TRBV5-6 and TRBJ2-4, with 8 nucleotides matching TRBD1. Germline V gene lookup returns CDR1 SGHDT and CDR2 YYEEEE. The CDR3 is 17 residues long. CDR3 nucleotides: TGTGCCAGCATCTTGAAACCCCCGGGACAGGAAAAAAACATTCAGTACTTC. It yields the protein CASILKPPGQEKNIQYF.

This clone showed up just a few times. This rearrangement joins TRBV27 to TRBJ2-1; 8 nucleotides agree with TRBD2. CDR3 size: 15 residues. The germline CDR1 and CDR2 sequences are MNHEY and SMNVEV (reference sequence). V shed 7 bases, J shed 6 bases, and the junction held 11 bases outside the gene matches. CDR3 residues: CASTPPGGPGNEQFF. In DNA, the CDR3 is TGTGCCAGCACCCCACCGGGGGGGCCGGGCAATGAGCAGTTCTTC.

The chain employs TRBV18 and TRBJ1-2; TRBD1 matches 8 bases. Germline values: CDR1 KGHSH, CDR2 LQKENI. The CDR3 loop spans 15 amino acids. Germline trimming cut 1 base from V and 8 bases from J; bases unmatched to any gene: 9. This CDR3 reads CASSPRTGRIGGYTF. The CDR3 nucleotides read TGTGCCAGCTCACCACGGACAGGGCGAATTGGCGGCTACACCTTC. Filled out from reference TRBV18 and TRBJ1-2, the complete variable domain reads NAGVMQNPRHLVRRRGQEARLRCSPMKGHSHVYWYRQLPEEGLKFMVYLQKENIIDESGMPKERFSAEFPKEGPSILRIQQVVRGDSAAYFCASSPRTGRIGGYTFGSGTRLTVV.

This chain links TRBV2 with TRBJ1-5; D is ambiguous. Trimming took 3 bases from V and 0 from J, leaving 0 bases between them. Germline lookup yields CDR1 SNHLY and CDR2 FYNNEI. CDR3 length: 12 amino acids. CDR3 nucleotide sequence: TGTGCCAGCAGTGATAGCAATCAGCCCCAGCATTTT. It codes for CASSDSNQPQHF.